This entry concerns a single TCR beta chain. The data are from a study of tumour-infiltrating T cells in Burkitt lymphoma. At the level of the study: Overall and progression-free survival were predicted by productive clonality.

The germline V gene has CDR1 SGHNT and CDR2 YYREEE (reference sequence). The CDR3 loop spans 14 amino acids. V dropped 4 bases and J dropped 1 base, with 11 bases sitting between them. Using immunoSEQ multiplex PCR, the repertoire was profiled, and TCRdb retains in-frame clones only, with some absent. The sample lists several thousand clones, approximately 11% occurring once. The TCR comes from a human donor with diffuse large B-cell lymphoma. The sample taken for sequencing was tumor tissue. The chain has TRBV5-4 and TRBJ1-2, with D tentatively TRBD1 (5 bases). For the CDR3, the DNA is TGTGCCAGCAGCCACCGGGGGGGTAACTATGGCTACACCTTC. This sequence encodes CASSHRGGNYGYTF.